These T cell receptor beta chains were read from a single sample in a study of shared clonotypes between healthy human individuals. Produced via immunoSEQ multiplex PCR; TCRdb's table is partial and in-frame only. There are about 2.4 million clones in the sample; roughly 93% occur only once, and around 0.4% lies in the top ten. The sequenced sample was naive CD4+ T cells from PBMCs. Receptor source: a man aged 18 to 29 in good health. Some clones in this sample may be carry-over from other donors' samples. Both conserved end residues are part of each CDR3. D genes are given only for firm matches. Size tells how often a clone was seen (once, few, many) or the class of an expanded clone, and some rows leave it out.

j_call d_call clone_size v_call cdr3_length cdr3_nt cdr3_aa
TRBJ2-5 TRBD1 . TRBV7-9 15 TGTGCCAGCAGCTCCTCCGGGACAGCCCAAGAGACCCAGTACTTC CASSSSGTAQETQYF
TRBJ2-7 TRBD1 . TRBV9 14 TGTGCCAGCAGCGGGTACAGGGGGGCGGTCGAGCAGTACTTC CASSGYRGAVEQYF
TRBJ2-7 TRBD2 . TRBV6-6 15 TGTGCCAGCAGTATGACTAGCGGTTTTATTTACGAGCAGTACTTC CASSMTSGFIYEQYF
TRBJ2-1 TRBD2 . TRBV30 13 TGTGCTGGGACTAGCGGGATAGGCAATGAGCAGTTCTTC CAGTSGIGNEQFF
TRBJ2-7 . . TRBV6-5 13 TGTGCCAGTACCGTCCTAGTTCCCTACGAGCAGTACTTC CASTVLVPYEQYF
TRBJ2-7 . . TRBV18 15 TGTGCCAGCTCACCACCGGCGGCCGCCGCATACGAGCAGTACTTC CASSPPAAAAYEQYF
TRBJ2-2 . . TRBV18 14 TGTGCCAGCTCACCATCACGGAACACCGGGGAGCTGTTTTTT CASSPSRNTGELFF
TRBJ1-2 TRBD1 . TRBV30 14 TGTGCCTGGACTTGGGACAGACCTATCTATGGCTACACCTTC CAWTWDRPIYGYTF
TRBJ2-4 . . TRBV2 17 TGTGCCAGCAGTGATTTAGGGCTGACCTTAGCCAAAAACATTCAGTACTTC CASSDLGLTLAKNIQYF
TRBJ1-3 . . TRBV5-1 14 TGCGCCAGCAGCGTCAGCGGAGCTGGAAACACCATATATTTT CASSVSGAGNTIYF
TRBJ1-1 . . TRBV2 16 TGTGCCAGCAGTGAACCACAGGTGGGCTTGAACACTGAAGCTTTCTTT CASSEPQVGLNTEAFF
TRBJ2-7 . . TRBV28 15 TGTGCCAGCAGTTACCCCTCTAGAGATAGGTACGAGCAGTACTTC CASSYPSRDRYEQYF
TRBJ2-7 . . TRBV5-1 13 TGCGCCAGCAGCTTTAGGACAGAGGACGAGCAGTACTTC CASSFRTEDEQYF
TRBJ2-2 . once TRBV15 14 TGTGCCACGGGGTGGGGGACTGTACCCGGGGAGCTGTTTTTT CATGWGTVPGELFF
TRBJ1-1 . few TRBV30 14 TGTGCCTGGACCACCTTCAGGGGGAACACTGAAGCTTTCTTT CAWTTFRGNTEAFF
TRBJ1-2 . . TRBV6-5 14 TGTGCCAGCAGGTCCCAACCAAGACCCTATGGCTACACCTTC CASRSQPRPYGYTF
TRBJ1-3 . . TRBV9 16 TGTGCCAGCAGCGTAGTGCCGGGGGCAGGTGGAAACACCATATATTTT CASSVVPGAGGNTIYF
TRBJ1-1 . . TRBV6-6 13 TGTGCCAGCTACCCTTTGTCTAACACTGAAGCTTTCTTT CASYPLSNTEAFF
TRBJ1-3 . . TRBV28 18 TGTGCCAGCAGTTTCCCCCCCGTTGGGTCGGATCCTGGAAACACCATATATTTT CASSFPPVGSDPGNTIYF
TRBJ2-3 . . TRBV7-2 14 TGTGCCAGCAGCCTAGGACCCCGCACAGATACGCAGTATTTT CASSLGPRTDTQYF
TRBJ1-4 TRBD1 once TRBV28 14 TGTGCCAGCAGTTTAGGACAGGGACGACATGAACTGTTTTTT CASSLGQGRHELFF
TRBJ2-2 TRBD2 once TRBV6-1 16 TGTGCCAGCAGTGAATTCGGGAGGGCCGCCACCGGGGAGCTGTTTTTT CASSEFGRAATGELFF
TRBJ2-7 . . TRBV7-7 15 TGTGCCAGCAGCTTAGCGTATCGCAGGGTAAACGAGCAGTACTTC CASSLAYRRVNEQYF
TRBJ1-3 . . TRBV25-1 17 TGTGCCAGCAACCTGCATGACAAGGTAAGCTCTGGAAACACCATATATTTT CASNLHDKVSSGNTIYF
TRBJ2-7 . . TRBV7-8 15 TGTGCCAGCAGCCCTAGAGGGACTTCTGGCCGGGAGCAGTACTTC CASSPRGTSGREQYF
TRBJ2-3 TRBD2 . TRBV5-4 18 TGTGCCAGCAGCTTGGGACTAGCGGGTGGGGGTGGCACAGATACGCAGTATTTT CASSLGLAGGGGTDTQYF
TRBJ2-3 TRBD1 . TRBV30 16 TGTGCCTGGAGTCCCAGGGACAGGGGAGGGACAGATACGCAGTATTTT CAWSPRDRGGTDTQYF
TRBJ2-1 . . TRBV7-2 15 TGTGCCAGCAGCTTAGAAGCGTACTACTACAATGAGCAGTTCTTC CASSLEAYYYNEQFF
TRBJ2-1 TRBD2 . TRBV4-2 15 TGTGCCAGCAGCCAAGCGGGAGGGCCTAGGAATGAGCAGTTCTTC CASSQAGGPRNEQFF
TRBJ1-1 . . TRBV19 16 TGTGCCAGTAGTATCCCCGGACAGCGGAGGGACACTGAAGCTTTCTTT CASSIPGQRRDTEAFF
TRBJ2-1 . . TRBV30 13 TGTGCCTGGAGCGAAGGGGGAGGTTATGAGCAGTTCTTC CAWSEGGGYEQFF
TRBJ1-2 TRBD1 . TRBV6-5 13 TGTGCCAGCAGACCAGACAGGGGAGACGGCTACACCTTC CASRPDRGDGYTF
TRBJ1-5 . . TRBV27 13 TGTGCCAGCAGTTTATCAGGGGCACAGCCCCAGCATTTT CASSLSGAQPQHF
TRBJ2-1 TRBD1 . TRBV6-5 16 TGTGCCAGCAGTTCCGGGACAGGGGGGACCTACAATGAGCAGTTCTTC CASSSGTGGTYNEQFF
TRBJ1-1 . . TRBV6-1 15 TGTGCCAGCAGTGAAGCGGGGACACCGAACACTGAAGCTTTCTTT CASSEAGTPNTEAFF
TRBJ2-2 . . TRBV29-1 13 TGCAGTGCCAGAGTTGGGTACACCGGGGAGCTGTTTTTT CSARVGYTGELFF
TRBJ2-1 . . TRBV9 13 TGTGCCAGCAGTGGTGACAGCGGGAATGAGCAGTTCTTC CASSGDSGNEQFF
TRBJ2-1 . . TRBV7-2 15 TGTGCCAGCAGCCGAGCCATAGTCCCCTACAATGAGCAGTTCTTC CASSRAIVPYNEQFF
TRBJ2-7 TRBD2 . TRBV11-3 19 TGTGCCAGCAGCTCCAAATCGAAACGGGAGGACACAGTGTTCCACGAGCAGTACTTC CASSSKSKREDTVFHEQYF
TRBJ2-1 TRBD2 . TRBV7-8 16 TGTGCCAGCAGCCCCCTAGGTGGAGCGGGAGAGACTGAGCAGTTCTTC CASSPLGGAGETEQFF
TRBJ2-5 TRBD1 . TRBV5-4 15 TGTGCCAGCAGCTCTTCGTCGGCAGGGGGAGAGACCCAGTACTTC CASSSSSAGGETQYF
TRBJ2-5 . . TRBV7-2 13 TGTGCCAGCAGCTTCCAGGGGTTGGAGACCCAGTACTTC CASSFQGLETQYF
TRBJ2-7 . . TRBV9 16 TGTGCCAGCAGCGATATCTTGCGGGGACCGTCCTACGAGCAGTACTTC CASSDILRGPSYEQYF
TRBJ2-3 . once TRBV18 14 TGTGCCAGCTCACCAGGGCTAGCCACAGATACGCAGTATTTT CASSPGLATDTQYF
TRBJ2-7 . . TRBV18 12 TGTGCCAGCTCAAGGTCCGGCTACGAGCAGTACTTC CASSRSGYEQYF
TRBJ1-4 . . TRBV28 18 TGTGCCAGCAGTTTTCCCCAGGGCCAAGGGGGGAAGAATGAAAAACTGTTTTTT CASSFPQGQGGKNEKLFF
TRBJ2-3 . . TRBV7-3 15 TGTGCCAGCAGCTTGCTGGGCGGGCCAACAGATACGCAGTATTTT CASSLLGGPTDTQYF
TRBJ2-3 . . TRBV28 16 TGTGCCAGCAGTTTAGGAAGAGGTTTAAACACAGATACGCAGTATTTT CASSLGRGLNTDTQYF
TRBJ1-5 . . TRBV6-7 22 TGTGCCAGCAGTTACTCTTCGCTTGGGGGTTTATATTTGGTTTATAGCAATCAGCCCCAGCATTTT CASSYSSLGGLYLVYSNQPQHF
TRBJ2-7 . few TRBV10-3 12 TGTGCCATCAGTGAGTCGGGCTACGAGCAGTACTTC CAISESGYEQYF
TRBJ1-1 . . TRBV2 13 TGTGCCAGCAGTTTGGCGGGCAACACTGAAGCTTTCTTT CASSLAGNTEAFF
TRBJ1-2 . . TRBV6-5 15 TGTGCCAGCAGTTACGCCCCCGATAGGAACTATGGCTACACCTTC CASSYAPDRNYGYTF
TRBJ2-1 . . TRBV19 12 TGTGCCAGTCGCGGAAAGTACAATGAGCAGTTCTTC CASRGKYNEQFF
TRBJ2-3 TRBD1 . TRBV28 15 TGTGCCAGCAGTATCCAGACAGGGGCCGTGGATACGCAGTATTTT CASSIQTGAVDTQYF
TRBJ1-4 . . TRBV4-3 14 TGCGCCAGCAGCCAGAGGGGGGCTAATGAAAAACTGTTTTTT CASSQRGANEKLFF
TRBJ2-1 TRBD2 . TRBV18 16 TGTGCCAGCTCTCGCCGCGTTCTAGCGGCCGACAATGAGCAGTTCTTC CASSRRVLAADNEQFF
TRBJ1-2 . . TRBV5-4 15 TGTGCCAGCAGCTTGGGGGTCCAGGGAGGGTATGGCTACACCTTC CASSLGVQGGYGYTF
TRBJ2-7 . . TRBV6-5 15 TGTGCCAGCAGTTACTCCGGGCAGGGGACCTACGAGCAGTACTTC CASSYSGQGTYEQYF
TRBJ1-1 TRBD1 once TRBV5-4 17 TGTGCCAGCAGCTTGGGGGGGACAGGGAGGGTGAACACTGAAGCTTTCTTT CASSLGGTGRVNTEAFF